The clone carrying this T cell receptor beta chain was observed many times. Its antigen is unknown. This CDR3 has 14 residues. In germline, CDR1 is MGHDK, CDR2 SYGVNS. Losses at the gene ends were 3 bases for V and 6 bases for J; bases not matched to a gene: 2. The data were taken from a study of regulatory T cells in long-lasting Graves disease. Notes on the study in general: TCR diversity was lower in persistent Graves' patients than in newly diagnosed ones.

The time point here: persistent/refractory GD, antithyroid drugs over 5 years with positive TRAb. TCR sequences were obtained from RNA taken from PBMCs. American Thyroid Association guidelines defined Graves' disease diagnosis. Xi'an, China, was home to the endocrinology department that provided patients. Assembly of TCR beta libraries relied on iRepertoire HTBI primers together with Arm-PCR of CDR3 regions. Per the authors' pipeline: Identification of gene segments yielded around 63 TRBV and 13 to 15 TRBJ across samples. Each CDR3 protein gets one entry after TCRdb re-called the multiplex PCR reads with MiXCR. TCRdb's processing, not the study's, gives the V and J calls here. The sample holds more than 350,000 distinct CDR3 sequences, 21% seen once.

This clonotype was obtained from a female donor with Graves disease. The chain carries TRBV25-1 and TRBJ1-1; 12 nucleotides align to TRBD1. The sample in question was peripheral blood mononuclear cells (PBMCs), obtained when the disease was refractory, from a patient treated with antithyroid drugs. The CDR3 is CASSDRDRGPEAFF. DNA for the CDR3: TGTGCCAGCAGTGACCGGGACAGGGGGCCTGAAGCTTTCTTT.